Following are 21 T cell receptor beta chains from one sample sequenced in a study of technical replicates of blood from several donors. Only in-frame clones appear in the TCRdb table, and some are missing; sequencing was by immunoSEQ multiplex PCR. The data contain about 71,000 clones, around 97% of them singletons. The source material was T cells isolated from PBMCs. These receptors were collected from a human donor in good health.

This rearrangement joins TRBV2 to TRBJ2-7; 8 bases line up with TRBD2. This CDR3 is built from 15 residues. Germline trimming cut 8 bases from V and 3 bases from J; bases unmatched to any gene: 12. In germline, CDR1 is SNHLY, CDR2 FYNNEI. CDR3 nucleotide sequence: TGTGCCAGCGGGTTAGCGGGACTCCTTCGCTACGAGCAGTACTTC. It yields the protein CASGLAGLLRYEQYF.

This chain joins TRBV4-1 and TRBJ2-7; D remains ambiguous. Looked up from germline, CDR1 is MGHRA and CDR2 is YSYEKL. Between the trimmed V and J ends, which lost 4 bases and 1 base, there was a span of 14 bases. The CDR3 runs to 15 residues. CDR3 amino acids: CASSRSPLGSYEQYF. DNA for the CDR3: TGCGCCAGCAGCCGCAGCCCTCTCGGGTCCTACGAGCAGTACTTC.

CDR3 in DNA: TGTGCCAGTGGGGTCTCGGGACAGGGGCGGACTGAAGCTTTCTTT. Encoded protein: CASGVSGQGRTEAFF. The rearrangement links TRBV19 to TRBJ1-1; 10 bases are shared with TRBD1. V was pared by 8 bases and J by 5 bases, with 11 bases of the junction left unmatched. The CDR3 is made up of 15 amino acids. Germline V gene lookup returns CDR1 LNHDA and CDR2 SQIVND (reference sequence).

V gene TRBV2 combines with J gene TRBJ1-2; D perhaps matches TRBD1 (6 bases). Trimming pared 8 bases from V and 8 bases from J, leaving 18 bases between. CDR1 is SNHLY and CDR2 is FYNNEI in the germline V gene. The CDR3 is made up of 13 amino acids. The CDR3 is CASSAEGVWGYTF. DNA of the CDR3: TGTGCCAGCTCTGCCGAGGGGGTGTGGGGCTACACCTTC.

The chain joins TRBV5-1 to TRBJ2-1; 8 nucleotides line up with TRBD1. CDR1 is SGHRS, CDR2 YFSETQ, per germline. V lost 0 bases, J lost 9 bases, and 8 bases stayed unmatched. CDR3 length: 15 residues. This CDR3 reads CASSLVAGGSAEQFF. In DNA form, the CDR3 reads TGCGCCAGCAGCTTGGTCGCAGGGGGCTCGGCTGAGCAGTTCTTC.

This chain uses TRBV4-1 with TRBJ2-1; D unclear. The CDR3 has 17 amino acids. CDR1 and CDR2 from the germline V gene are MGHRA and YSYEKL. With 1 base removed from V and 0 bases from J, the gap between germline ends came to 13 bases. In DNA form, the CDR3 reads TGCGCCAGCAGCCAAGCAGGTTTGGGCGACTCCTACAATGAGCAGTTCTTC. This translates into CASSQAGLGDSYNEQFF.

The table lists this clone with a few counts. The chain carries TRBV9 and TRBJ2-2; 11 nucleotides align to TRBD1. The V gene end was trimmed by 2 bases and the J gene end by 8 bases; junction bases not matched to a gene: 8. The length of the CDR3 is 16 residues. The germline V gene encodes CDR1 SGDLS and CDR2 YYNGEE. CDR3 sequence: CASSVAGTGGGGELFF. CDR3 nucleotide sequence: TGTGCCAGCAGCGTCGCCGGGACAGGGGGTGGAGGGGAGCTGTTTTTT.

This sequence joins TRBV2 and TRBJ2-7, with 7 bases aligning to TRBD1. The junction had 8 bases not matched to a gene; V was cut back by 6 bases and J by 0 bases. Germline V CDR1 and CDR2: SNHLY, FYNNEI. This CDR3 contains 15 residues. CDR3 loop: CASRQDRANSYEQYF. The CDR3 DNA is TGTGCCAGCAGGCAAGACAGGGCTAACTCCTACGAGCAGTACTTC.

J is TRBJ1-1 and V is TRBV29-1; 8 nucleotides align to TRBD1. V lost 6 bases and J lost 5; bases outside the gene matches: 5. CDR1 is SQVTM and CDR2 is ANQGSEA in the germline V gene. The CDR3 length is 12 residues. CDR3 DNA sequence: TGCAGCGTAGAGACAGGGGAAACTGAAGCTTTCTTT. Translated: CSVETGETEAFF.

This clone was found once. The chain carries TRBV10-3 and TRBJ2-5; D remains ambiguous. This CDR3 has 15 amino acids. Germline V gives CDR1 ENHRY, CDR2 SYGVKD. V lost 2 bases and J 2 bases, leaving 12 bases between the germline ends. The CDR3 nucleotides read TGTGCCATCAGTGAGCCCACAGTGGGTCAAGAGACCCAGTACTTC. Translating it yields CAISEPTVGQETQYF.

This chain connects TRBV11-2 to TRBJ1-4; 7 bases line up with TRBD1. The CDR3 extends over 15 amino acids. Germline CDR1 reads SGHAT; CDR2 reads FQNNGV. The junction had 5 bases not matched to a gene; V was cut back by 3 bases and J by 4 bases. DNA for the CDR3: TGTGCCAGCAGCTTCCGGGACAGAGTTAATGAAAAACTGTTTTTT. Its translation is CASSFRDRVNEKLFF.

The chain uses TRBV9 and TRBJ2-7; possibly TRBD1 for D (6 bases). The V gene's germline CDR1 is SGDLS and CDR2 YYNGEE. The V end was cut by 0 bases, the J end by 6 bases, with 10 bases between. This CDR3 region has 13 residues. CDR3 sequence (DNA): TGTGCCAGCAGCGTAGACACAGGGCGCGAGCAGTACTTC. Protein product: CASSVDTGREQYF.

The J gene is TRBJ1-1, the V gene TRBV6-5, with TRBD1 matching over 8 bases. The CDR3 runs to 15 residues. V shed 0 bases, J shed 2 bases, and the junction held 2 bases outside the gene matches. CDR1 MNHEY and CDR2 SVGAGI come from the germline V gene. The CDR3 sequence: CASSYSGQANTEAFF. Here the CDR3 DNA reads TGTGCCAGCAGTTACTCGGGACAGGCTAACACTGAAGCTTTCTTT.

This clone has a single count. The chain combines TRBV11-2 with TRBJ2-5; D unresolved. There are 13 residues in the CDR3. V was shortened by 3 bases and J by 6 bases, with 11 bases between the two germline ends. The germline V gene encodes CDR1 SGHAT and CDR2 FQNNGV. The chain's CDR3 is CASSLNTEQTQYF. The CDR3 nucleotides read TGTGCCAGCAGCTTGAACACGGAGCAGACCCAGTACTTC.

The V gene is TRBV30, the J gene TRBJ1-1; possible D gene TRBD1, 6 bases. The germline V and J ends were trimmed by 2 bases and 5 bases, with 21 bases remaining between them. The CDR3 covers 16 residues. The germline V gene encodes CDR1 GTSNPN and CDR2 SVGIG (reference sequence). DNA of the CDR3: TGTGCCTGGAGTCCCCGGACAGCCAGGCGTTGGACTGAAGCTTTCTTT. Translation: CAWSPRTARRWTEAFF.

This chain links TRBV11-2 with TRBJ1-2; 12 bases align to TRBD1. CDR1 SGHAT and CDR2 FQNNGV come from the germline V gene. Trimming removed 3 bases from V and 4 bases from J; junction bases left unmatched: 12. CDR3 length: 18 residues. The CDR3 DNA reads TGTGCCAGCAGCTTTGGTTCCGGGACAGGGGGCGCCGGCTATGGCTACACCTTC. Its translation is CASSFGSGTGGAGYGYTF.

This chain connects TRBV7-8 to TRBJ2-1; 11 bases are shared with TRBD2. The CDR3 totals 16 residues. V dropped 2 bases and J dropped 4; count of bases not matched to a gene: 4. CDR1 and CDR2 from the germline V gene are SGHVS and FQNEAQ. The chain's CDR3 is CASSLPRLAGYNEQFF. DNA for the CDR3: TGTGCCAGCAGCTTACCCAGACTAGCGGGATACAATGAGCAGTTCTTC. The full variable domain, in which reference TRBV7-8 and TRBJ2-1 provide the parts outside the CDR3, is GAGVSQSPRYKVAKRGQDVALRCDPISGHVSLFWYQQALGQGPEFLTYFQNEAQLDKSGLPSDRFFAERPEGSVSTLKIQRTQQEDSAVYLCASSLPRLAGYNEQFFGPGTRLTVL.

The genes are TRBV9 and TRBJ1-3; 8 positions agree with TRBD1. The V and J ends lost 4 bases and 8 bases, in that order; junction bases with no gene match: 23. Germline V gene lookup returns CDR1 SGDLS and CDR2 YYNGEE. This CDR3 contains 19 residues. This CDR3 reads CASSNDRGDSKILWDTIYF. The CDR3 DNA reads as TGTGCCAGCAGCAACGACAGGGGCGATTCTAAAATCCTTTGGGACACCATATATTTT.

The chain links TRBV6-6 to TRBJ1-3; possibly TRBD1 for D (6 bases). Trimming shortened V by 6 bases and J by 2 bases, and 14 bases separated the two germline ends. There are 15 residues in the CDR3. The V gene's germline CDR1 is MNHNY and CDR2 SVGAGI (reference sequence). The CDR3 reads CASRNLQGAGNTIYF. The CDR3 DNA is TGTGCCAGCAGAAACTTACAGGGAGCTGGAAACACCATATATTTT.

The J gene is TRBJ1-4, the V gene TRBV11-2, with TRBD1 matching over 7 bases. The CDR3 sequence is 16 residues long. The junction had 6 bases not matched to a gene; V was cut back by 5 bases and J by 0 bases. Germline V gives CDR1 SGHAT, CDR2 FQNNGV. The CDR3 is CASSQTDRATNEKLFF. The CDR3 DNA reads TGTGCCAGCAGCCAAACTGACAGGGCAACTAATGAAAAACTGTTTTTT.

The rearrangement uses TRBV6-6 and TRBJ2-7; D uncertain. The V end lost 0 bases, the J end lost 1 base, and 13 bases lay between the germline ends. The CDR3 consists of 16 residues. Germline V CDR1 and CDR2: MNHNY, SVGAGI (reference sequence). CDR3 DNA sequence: TGTGCCAGCAGTTACTCGCGGCCAGTGTCATCCTACGAGCAGTACTTC. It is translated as CASSYSRPVSSYEQYF.